This T cell receptor beta chain came from a study of T cells after yellow fever vaccination. On the study more broadly: Preparation of fractions with low cell numbers was performed using SMART-Seq v4 Ultra Low Input.

In making TCR cDNA, 5'RACE template switching added a universal primer site and UMIs to it. TCRdb re-derived calls from the 5' RACE reads in MiXCR, one entry per CDR3 protein. There are around 27,000 distinct CDR3 sequences in the sample; approximately 4.4% occur only once, and approximately 45% lies in the top ten. This clonotype was seen at least ten times. What it binds is not known. Broader study findings: Reappearing after the booster were most of the clones from primary vaccination (roughly 96% CD4, about 87% CD8).

CDR3 length equals 15 residues. The germline V gene encodes CDR1 SGHRS and CDR2 YFSETQ. Trimming removed 4 bases from V and 2 bases from J, with 16 bases in between. The sample was CD8+ T cells sorted from PBMCs, taken 5 days after the yellow fever booster vaccination. The rearrangement links TRBV5-1 to TRBJ2-7; D is perhaps TRBD1 or TRBD2 (6 bases each). The sequence was obtained from a man aged 25-45 years who received the YFV17D yellow fever vaccine. CDR3 residues: CASSPAWGAAYEQYF. The CDR3 bases are TGCGCCAGCAGCCCGGCGTGGGGGGCGGCCTACGAGCAGTACTTC.